A single sample is the source of the 32 T cell receptor beta chains below, sequenced in a study of T cell responses to AZD1222 COVID-19 vaccine. TCRdb's table, derived via immunoSEQ multiplex PCR, lists solely in-frame clones and lacks some. The sample lists some 20,000 clones; approximately 84% were seen once. This specimen was peripheral blood, taken 28 days after the second AZD1222 dose. These receptors came from an adult who received the AZD1222 COVID-19 vaccine.

The V call is TRBV2, the J call TRBJ2-1; TRBD1 is a possible D gene (6 bases). The V gene's germline CDR1 is SNHLY and CDR2 FYNNEI. Trimming left V 2 bases short and J 4 bases short, with 9 bases between. CDR3 length: 14 residues. The CDR3 protein is CASSEWTVYNEQFF. The CDR3 DNA sequence: TGTGCCAGCAGTGAATGGACAGTTTACAATGAGCAGTTCTTC.

The chain employs TRBV7-6 and TRBJ1-5, with D unclear. CDR1 is SGHVS, CDR2 FNYEAQ, per germline. V gave up 3 bases and J gave up 0 bases, with 9 bases separating them. The CDR3 is 15 residues long. The DNA for the CDR3 is TGTGCCAGCAGCTTGGGTCACCTTAGCAATCAGCCCCAGCATTTT. Its translation: CASSLGHLSNQPQHF.

J is TRBJ2-3 and V is TRBV5-1; 11 bases match TRBD2. Germline V gene data show CDR1 as SGHRS and CDR2 as YFSETQ. V lost 7 bases to trimming and J lost 3 bases; unmatched junction nucleotides: 7. The CDR3 loop spans 15 amino acids. CDR3 residues: CASRLTSGKTDTQYF. Here the CDR3 DNA reads TGCGCCAGCCGACTGACTAGCGGGAAAACAGATACGCAGTATTTT.

This sequence joins TRBV5-1 and TRBJ2-7; D perhaps matches TRBD2 (5 bases). V lost 4 bases and J 3 bases, leaving 14 bases between the germline ends. Per the germline V gene, CDR1 is SGHRS and CDR2 is YFSETQ. The CDR3 extends over 14 amino acids. As DNA, the CDR3 is TGCGCCAGCAGCCGTCAGTCCGGGGACTACGAGCAGTACTTC. It specifies CASSRQSGDYEQYF.

The rearrangement uses TRBV5-4 and TRBJ2-5, with 7 bases fitting TRBD1. The CDR3 covers 15 residues. V dropped 6 bases and J dropped 0; count of bases not matched to a gene: 8. Germline V gene lookup returns CDR1 SGHNT and CDR2 YYREEE (reference sequence). The CDR3 DNA reads TGTGCCAGCACTCCAAACAGGGGCGACCAAGAGACCCAGTACTTC. This gives the protein CASTPNRGDQETQYF.

The rearrangement joins TRBV6-1 to TRBJ1-1; the D is unclear. Germline V gene lookup returns CDR1 MNHNS and CDR2 SASEGT. CDR3 length equals 13 residues. V lost 1 base and J 1 base, leaving 4 bases between the germline ends. The CDR3 loop is CASSEVRNTEAFF. The CDR3 DNA reads TGTGCCAGCAGTGAAGTGAGGAACACTGAAGCTTTCTTT.

The V call is TRBV3-1 (or the pseudogene TRBV3-2), the J call TRBJ2-1, with 10 bases matching TRBD2. CDR3 length: 14 amino acids. V shed 3 bases, J shed 10 bases, and the junction held 6 bases outside the gene matches. CDR1 and CDR2 (germline): LGHDT, YNNKEL (reference sequence). The CDR3 sequence is CASSHLSGRYEQFF. DNA for the CDR3: TGTGCCAGCAGCCACCTTAGCGGGAGGTACGAGCAGTTCTTC.

The J gene is TRBJ2-3, the V gene TRBV6-4, with 11 bases identical to TRBD2. The CDR3 runs to 17 residues. CDR1 is MRHNA, CDR2 SNTAGT, per germline. Losses at the gene ends were 5 bases for V and 4 bases for J; bases not matched to a gene: 11. CDR3 sequence (DNA): TGTGCCAGCAGTATAGCGGGAGGGCCAGGGGCCCCAGATACGCAGTATTTT. Its protein product is CASSIAGGPGAPDTQYF.

The CDR3 region has the DNA TGTGCCAGCAGCCGGGTGGGCAGCCGCCGTTTTTCTGGCTACACCTTC. Encoded protein: CASSRVGSRRFSGYTF. This chain joins TRBV7-6 and TRBJ1-2; D gene unclear. Trimming removed 5 bases at V and 7 bases at J, with 23 bases between. The germline CDR1 and CDR2 sequences are SGHVS and FNYEAQ. There are 16 residues in the CDR3.

The chain employs TRBV29-1 and TRBJ1-2; the D is unclear. The germline V gene has CDR1 SQVTM and CDR2 ANQGSEA. The CDR3 runs to 11 residues. Trimming cost V 5 bases and J 8 bases, with 12 bases left between them. CDR3 protein: CSVFRSPGYTF. In DNA form, the CDR3 reads TGCAGCGTTTTCCGCTCACCCGGCTACACCTTC.

The J gene is TRBJ1-4, the V gene TRBV28; 11 bases line up with TRBD1. The germline V gene encodes CDR1 MDHEN and CDR2 SYDVKM. The junction had 11 bases not matched to a gene; V was cut back by 6 bases and J by 5 bases. CDR3 length: 17 residues. Written as DNA, the CDR3 is TGTGCCAGCAGGCCTACCGGGACAGGGGGATCCAATGAAAAACTGTTTTTT. It codes for CASRPTGTGGSNEKLFF.

This clone was recorded only once. V is TRBV12-3 or TRBV12-4 and J is TRBJ1-1; D possibly corresponds to TRBD1 (5 bases). This CDR3 spans 11 amino acids. Trimming pared 5 bases from V and 11 bases from J, leaving 12 bases between. DNA for the CDR3: TGTGCCAGCAGTACCCAGGGTAGGGCTTTCTTT. This codes for CASSTQGRAFF.

V is TRBV7-2 and J is TRBJ2-7; D not certain. Germline V gene lookup returns CDR1 SGHTA and CDR2 FQGNSA. The CDR3 spans 13 residues. V was shortened by 3 bases and J by 3 bases, with 9 bases between the two germline ends. CDR3 bases: TGTGCCAGCAGCTTTACCTCGGGCTACGAGCAGTACTTC. The encoded protein is CASSFTSGYEQYF.

The J gene is TRBJ2-1, the V gene TRBV7-2; 12 nucleotides agree with TRBD1. The V gene end was trimmed by 5 bases and the J gene end by 5 bases; junction bases not matched to a gene: 7. This CDR3 has 16 amino acids. Germline lookup yields CDR1 SGHTA and CDR2 FQGNSA. In DNA form, the CDR3 reads TGTGCCAGCAGCCAACTGGGACAGGGGGCTGACAATGAGCAGTTCTTC. Translation gives CASSQLGQGADNEQFF. Supplemented by reference TRBV7-2 and TRBJ2-1, the full variable domain reads GAGVSQSPSNKVTEKGKDVELRCDPISGHTALYWYRQSLGQGLEFLIYFQGNSAPDKSGLPSDRFSAERTGGSVSTLTIQRTQQEDSAVYLCASSQLGQGADNEQFFGPGTRLTVL.

CDR3: CASSPTSPSSYEQYF. The DNA of the CDR3 is TGTGCCAGCTCACCAACTAGCCCAAGCTCCTACGAGCAGTACTTC. This chain connects TRBV18 to TRBJ2-7; the D gene is possibly TRBD2 (6 bases). In germline, CDR1 is KGHSH, CDR2 LQKENI. The CDR3 sequence is 15 residues long. The V end lost 2 bases, the J end lost 0 bases, and 11 bases lay between the germline ends. Supplemented by reference TRBV18 and TRBJ2-7, the full variable domain reads NAGVMQNPRHLVRRRGQEARLRCSPMKGHSHVYWYRQLPEEGLKFMVYLQKENIIDESGMPKERFSAEFPKEGPSILRIQQVVRGDSAAYFCASSPTSPSSYEQYFGPGTRLTVT.

The rearrangement uses TRBV7-3 and TRBJ2-5; tentative D call: TRBD2 (6 bases). The CDR3 covers 15 residues. The ends were cut back, 2 bases at V and 4 bases at J, with 14 bases in the middle. Per germline, CDR1 SGHTA and CDR2 FQGTGA. The CDR3 is CASSLAGTVGETQYF. CDR3 DNA: TGTGCCAGCAGCTTAGCGGGAACCGTGGGAGAGACCCAGTACTTC.

J is TRBJ1-2 and V is TRBV25-1; TRBD1 aligns across 7 bases. Germline assignment: CDR1 MGHDK and CDR2 SYGVNS. The CDR3 runs to 14 residues. The J segment lost 3 bases and the V segment lost 6 bases, leaving 7 bases of the junction unmatched. In nucleotides, the CDR3 is TGTGCCAGCAGCCAGGGGGACCTCTACTATGGCTACACCTTC. Translation: CASSQGDLYYGYTF.

The V gene is TRBV19, the J gene TRBJ1-5, with D uncertain. This CDR3 comprises 16 residues. Per germline, CDR1 LNHDA and CDR2 SQIVND (reference sequence). The ends were cut back, 2 bases at V and 0 bases at J, with 11 bases in the middle. The CDR3 region has the DNA TGTGCCAGTAGTATATTGTCCACTTATAGCAATCAGCCCCAGCATTTT. It encodes CASSILSTYSNQPQHF.

The CDR3 loop reads CASSQTLAEAFSYEQYF. CDR3 bases: TGCGCCAGCAGCCAAACGTTAGCGGAGGCATTCTCCTACGAGCAGTACTTC. V and J are TRBV4-1 and TRBJ2-7; D may be TRBD2 (6 bases). V was clipped by 2 bases and J by 0 bases, with 17 bases between them. Germline CDR1 and CDR2: MGHRA and YSYEKL. CDR3 length: 17 amino acids.

CDR3 nucleotides: TGTGCCAGCAGAGGGACTAGCGGCGCGGGGGAGCAGTACTTC. This gives the protein CASRGTSGAGEQYF. The chain recombines TRBV28 with TRBJ2-7, with 11 bases aligning to TRBD2. V lost 6 bases and J lost 7; bases outside the gene matches: 8. Germline CDR1 and CDR2: MDHEN and SYDVKM. CDR3 length equals 14 residues.

V is TRBV30 and J is TRBJ2-4; tentative D call: TRBD1 (7 bases). The germline V gene encodes CDR1 GTSNPN and CDR2 SVGIG (reference sequence). V was pared by 5 bases and J by 2 bases, with 16 bases between. CDR3 length: 15 amino acids. Here the CDR3 DNA reads TGTGCCTGGGGCGGGCAGGGGGGTACCAAAAACATTCAGTACTTC. Protein product: CAWGGQGGTKNIQYF.

This clone was detected only a few times. The chain recombines TRBV11-3 with TRBJ2-5; 8 nucleotides line up with TRBD2. Germline V CDR1 and CDR2: SGHNT, YENEEA. This CDR3 region has 16 residues. The V segment lost 5 bases and the J segment 4 bases; nucleotides outside the gene matches: 12. The CDR3 DNA sequence: TGTGCCAGCAGCCCGACGGTGGGGGCGGGGGGAGAGACCCAGTACTTC. Its protein product is CASSPTVGAGGETQYF.

This clone showed up just a few times. This sequence joins TRBV3-1 (or the pseudogene TRBV3-2) and TRBJ2-7; D is perhaps TRBD2 (6 bases). This CDR3 is 15 amino acids long. The V gene's germline CDR1 is LGHDT and CDR2 YNNKEL (reference sequence). Between the trimmed V and J ends, which lost 4 bases and 0 bases, there was a span of 13 bases. As DNA, the CDR3 is TGTGCCAGCAGCCTATTGCGGGAATACTCCTACGAGCAGTACTTC. It is translated as CASSLLREYSYEQYF.

The chain carries TRBV19 and TRBJ1-1; no firm D call. The germline gives CDR1 LNHDA, CDR2 SQIVND (reference sequence). V lost 7 bases, J lost 1 base, and 7 bases lay in between. CDR3 length: 12 residues. The CDR3 region is CASKFRNTEAFF. The CDR3 DNA follows: TGTGCCAGTAAGTTCCGGAACACTGAAGCTTTCTTT. Variable domain in full (rest from reference TRBV19 and TRBJ1-1): DGGITQSPKYLFRKEGQNVTLSCEQNLNHDAMYWYRQDPGQGLRLIYYSQIVNDFQKGDIAEGYSVSREKKESFPLTVTSAQKNPTAFYLCASKFRNTEAFFGQGTRLTVV.

V gene TRBV7-8 combines with J gene TRBJ1-1, with D perhaps TRBD1 (5 bases). V lost 3 bases, J lost 6 bases, and 14 bases lay in between. The CDR3 runs 14 residues. CDR1 SGHVS and CDR2 FQNEAQ come from the germline V gene. CDR3 amino acids: CASSFSGTRAEAFF. CDR3 bases: TGTGCCAGCAGCTTCTCAGGGACGAGGGCTGAAGCTTTCTTT.

This clone showed up just once. The DNA of the CDR3 is TGTGCCAGCAGCCCCGGGGATGCGGAGACCCAGTACTTC. Translating it yields CASSPGDAETQYF. This chain connects TRBV4-2 to TRBJ2-5; D is perhaps TRBD2 (5 bases). V gave up 4 bases and J gave up 5 bases, with 11 bases separating them. The CDR3 has 13 amino acids. From germline, CDR1 is LGHNA and CDR2 YNFKEQ.

The chain carries TRBV19 and TRBJ1-2; D ambiguous. The CDR3 length is 11 residues. Germline V gives CDR1 LNHDA, CDR2 SQIVND (reference sequence). The V gene lost 1 base and the J gene lost 8 bases, with 5 bases spanning the gap. The CDR3 sequence is CASSIVDGYTF. CDR3 DNA: TGTGCCAGTAGTATAGTCGACGGCTACACCTTC. The full variable domain, its missing parts supplied by reference TRBV19 and TRBJ1-2, is DGGITQSPKYLFRKEGQNVTLSCEQNLNHDAMYWYRQDPGQGLRLIYYSQIVNDFQKGDIAEGYSVSREKKESFPLTVTSAQKNPTAFYLCASSIVDGYTFGSGTRLTVV.

The chain uses TRBV2 and TRBJ2-1, with unresolved D. The germline V gene encodes CDR1 SNHLY and CDR2 FYNNEI. Trimming removed 5 bases at V and 5 bases at J, with 4 bases between. The CDR3 has 11 residues. CDR3 sequence reads: CASSINNEQFF. CDR3 DNA sequence: TGTGCCAGCAGTATAAACAATGAGCAGTTCTTC.

The chain links TRBV3-1 (or the pseudogene TRBV3-2) to TRBJ2-1; possibly TRBD1 or TRBD2 for D (5 bases each). Germline assignment: CDR1 LGHDT and CDR2 YNNKEL (reference sequence). The CDR3 is 15 residues long. V lost 4 bases to trimming and J lost 5 bases, with 15 bases between them. The chain's CDR3 is CASSPRWDANNEQFF. The DNA of the CDR3 is TGTGCCAGCAGCCCCAGGTGGGACGCTAACAATGAGCAGTTCTTC.

The chain uses TRBV30 and TRBJ1-3; the D is unclear. The germline CDR1 and CDR2 sequences are GTSNPN and SVGIG (reference sequence). Trimming shortened V by 4 bases and J by 0 bases, and 22 bases separated the two germline ends. This CDR3 region has 18 residues. The CDR3 nucleotides read TGTGCCTGGAATCCAGGACTGGTGTTTCAGAGCTCTGGAAACACCATATATTTT. It translates to CAWNPGLVFQSSGNTIYF.

This sequence joins TRBV11-2 and TRBJ2-7; no definite D call. Deletions cut 1 base from V and 0 bases from J, with 13 bases between. Germline CDR1 is SGHAT and CDR2 is FQNNGV. There are 16 residues in the CDR3. CDR3 bases: TGTGCCAGCAGCTTAGTCGGTGCCCGGAGCTCCTACGAGCAGTACTTC. It encodes CASSLVGARSSYEQYF.

This clone turned up a few times. The rearrangement links TRBV24-1 to TRBJ1-2, with a possible D match to TRBD1 (6 bases). Germline V gene sequence: CDR1 KGHDR, CDR2 SFDVKD. The CDR3 has 12 residues. Trimming took off 8 bases at V and 6 bases at J, with 12 bases between the two ends. CDR3 sequence reads: CATNREGDGYTF. The CDR3 bases are TGTGCCACCAACAGGGAGGGGGATGGCTACACCTTC.